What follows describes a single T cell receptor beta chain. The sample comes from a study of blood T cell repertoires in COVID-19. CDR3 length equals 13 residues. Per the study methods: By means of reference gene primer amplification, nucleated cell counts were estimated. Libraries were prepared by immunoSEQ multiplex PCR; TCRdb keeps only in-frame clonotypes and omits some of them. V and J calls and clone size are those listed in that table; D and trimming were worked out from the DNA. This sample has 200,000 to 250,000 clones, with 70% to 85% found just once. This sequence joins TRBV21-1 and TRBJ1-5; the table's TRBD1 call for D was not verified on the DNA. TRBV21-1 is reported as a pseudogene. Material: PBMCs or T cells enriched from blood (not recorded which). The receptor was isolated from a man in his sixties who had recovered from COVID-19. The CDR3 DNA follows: TGTGCCAGCACCGGGACAGGGGAGGAGCCCCAGCATTTT. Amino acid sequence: CASTGTGEEPQHF.